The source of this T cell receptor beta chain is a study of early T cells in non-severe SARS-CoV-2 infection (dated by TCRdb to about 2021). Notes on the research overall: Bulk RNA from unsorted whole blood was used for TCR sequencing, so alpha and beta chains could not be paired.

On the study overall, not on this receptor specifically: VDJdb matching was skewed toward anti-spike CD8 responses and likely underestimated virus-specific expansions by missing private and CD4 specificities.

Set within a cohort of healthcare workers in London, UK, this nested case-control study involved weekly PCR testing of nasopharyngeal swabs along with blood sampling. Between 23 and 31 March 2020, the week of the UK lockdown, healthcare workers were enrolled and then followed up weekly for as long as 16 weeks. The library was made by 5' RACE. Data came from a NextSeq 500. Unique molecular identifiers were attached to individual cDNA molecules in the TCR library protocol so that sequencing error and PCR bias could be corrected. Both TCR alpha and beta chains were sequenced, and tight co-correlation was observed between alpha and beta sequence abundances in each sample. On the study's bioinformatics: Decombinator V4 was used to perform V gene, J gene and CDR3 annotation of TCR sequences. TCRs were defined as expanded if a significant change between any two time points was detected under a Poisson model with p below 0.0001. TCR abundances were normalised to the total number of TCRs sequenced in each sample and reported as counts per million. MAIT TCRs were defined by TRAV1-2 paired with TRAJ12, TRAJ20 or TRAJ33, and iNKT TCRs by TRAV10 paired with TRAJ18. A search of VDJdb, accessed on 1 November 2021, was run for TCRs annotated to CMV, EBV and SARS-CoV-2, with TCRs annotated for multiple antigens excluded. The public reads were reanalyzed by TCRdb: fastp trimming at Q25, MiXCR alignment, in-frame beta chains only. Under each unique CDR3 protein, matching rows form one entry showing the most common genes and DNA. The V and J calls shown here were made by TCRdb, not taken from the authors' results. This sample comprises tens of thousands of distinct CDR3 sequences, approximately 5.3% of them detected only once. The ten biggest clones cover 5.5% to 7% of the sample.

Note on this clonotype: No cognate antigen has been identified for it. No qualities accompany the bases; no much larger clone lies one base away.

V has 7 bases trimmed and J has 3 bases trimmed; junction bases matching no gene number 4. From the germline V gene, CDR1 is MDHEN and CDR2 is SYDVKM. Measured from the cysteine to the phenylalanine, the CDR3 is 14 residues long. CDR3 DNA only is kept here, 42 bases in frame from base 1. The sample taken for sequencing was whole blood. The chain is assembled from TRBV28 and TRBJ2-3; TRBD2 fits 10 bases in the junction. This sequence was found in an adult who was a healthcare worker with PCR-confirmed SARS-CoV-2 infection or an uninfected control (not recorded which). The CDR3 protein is CASKGLAVTDTQYF. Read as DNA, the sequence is TGTGCCAGCAAAGGACTAGCGGTTACAGATACGCAGTATTTT.